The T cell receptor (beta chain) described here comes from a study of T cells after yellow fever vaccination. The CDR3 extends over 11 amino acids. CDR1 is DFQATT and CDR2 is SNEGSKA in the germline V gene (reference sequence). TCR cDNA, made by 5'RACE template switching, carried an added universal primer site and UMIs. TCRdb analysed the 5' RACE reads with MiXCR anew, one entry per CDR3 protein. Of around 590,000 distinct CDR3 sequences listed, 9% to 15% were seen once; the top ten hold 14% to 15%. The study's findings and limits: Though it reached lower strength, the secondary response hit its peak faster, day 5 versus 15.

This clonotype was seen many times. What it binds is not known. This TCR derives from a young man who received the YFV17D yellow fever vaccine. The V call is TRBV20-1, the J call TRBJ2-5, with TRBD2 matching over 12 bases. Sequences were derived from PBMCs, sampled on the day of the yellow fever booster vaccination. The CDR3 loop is CRGLAGETQYF. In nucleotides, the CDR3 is TGCAGGGGACTAGCGGGAGAGACCCAGTACTTC.